This is a list of T cell receptor beta chains from one sample in a study of blood T cell repertoires in COVID-19. Measured with immunoSEQ multiplex PCR; TCRdb has only the in-frame clones, and not every one. The repertoire holds about 350,000 clones, with 87% as singletons. The sample consisted of PBMCs or T cells enriched from blood (not recorded which). The receptors here all came from a woman in her thirties who had recovered from COVID-19. CDR3s include the opening cysteine and the closing phenylalanine or tryptophan. The D gene is left open where the match is weak. Rows give clone size only sometimes, using once, few, many, or a class for an expanded clone.

v_gene	abundance	d_gene	j_gene	CDR3nt	CDR3aa
TRBV2	.	TRBD1	TRBJ2-5	TGTGCCAGCAGTGAGTCTACAGGGGTAGAGACCCAGTACTTC	CASSESTGVETQYF
TRBV9	once	TRBD2	TRBJ2-1	TGTGCCAGCAGCCCTAGTGGGGCTAGCGGGAATCCGTTCTTC	CASSPSGASGNPFF
TRBV27	.	TRBD1	TRBJ2-7	TGTGCCAGCAGCCGATCCTCCGCCCGGGACAGGGGGCATCACGAGCAGTACTTC	CASSRSSARDRGHHEQYF
TRBV28	.	TRBD1	TRBJ2-2	TGTGCCAGCAGTTTAGTAGGGGGCGCGAACGGGGAGCTGTTTTTT	CASSLVGGANGELFF
TRBV19	.	TRBD1	TRBJ1-5	TGTGCCAGTAGTATATTAGGCAGGGGGGACAATCAGCCCCAGCATTTT	CASSILGRGDNQPQHF
TRBV2	.	.	TRBJ1-5	TGTGCCAGCGCGGGTCGAGAAAGCAATCAGCCCCAGCATTTT	CASAGRESNQPQHF
TRBV3-1/TRBV3-2	.	TRBD2	TRBJ2-1	TGTGCCAGCAGCCAACCTACGGGACTAGCGGGAGGGGGAAATGAGCAGTTCTTC	CASSQPTGLAGGGNEQFF
TRBV27	.	TRBD1	TRBJ2-7	TGTGCCAGCAGTCCCTACACCGGGACAGCCTCCTCTGGGCAGTACTTC	CASSPYTGTASSGQYF
TRBV6-5	.	.	TRBJ2-7	TGTGCCAGCAGTTACTCGATTAGTTATGACGAGCAGTACTTC	CASSYSISYDEQYF
TRBV7-9	.	.	TRBJ2-7	TGTGCCAGCAGCTTAGGGCAGGGCCACTACGAGCAGTACTTC	CASSLGQGHYEQYF
TRBV2	.	TRBD1	TRBJ1-5	TGTGCCAGCAGTGGACAGGGGGCCGAACAGCCCCAGCATTTT	CASSGQGAEQPQHF
TRBV5-1	.	TRBD2	TRBJ2-1	TGCGCCACGGGAGGGACTAGCGCCTCGGATGAGCAGTTCTTC	CATGGTSASDEQFF
TRBV4-2	.	TRBD2	TRBJ2-3	TGTGCCAGCAGCCAAGATACTAGCGGGGGGGCAGATACGCAGTATTTT	CASSQDTSGGADTQYF
TRBV5-1	.	TRBD2	TRBJ2-7	TGCGCCAGCAGCTCCCCTAGCGGGAGCGGCGAGCAGTACTTC	CASSSPSGSGEQYF
TRBV11-2	.	.	TRBJ2-1	TGTGCCAGCAGTCCTAATCTAGTTGAGCAGTTCTTC	CASSPNLVEQFF
TRBV2	.	TRBD2	TRBJ2-1	TGTGCCACCATAATACTAGCGGGAGTGAATGAGCAGTTCTTC	CATIILAGVNEQFF
TRBV3-1/TRBV3-2	.	.	TRBJ2-7	TGTGCCAGCAGCCAAGCGGGGAGCTCCTACGAGCAGTACTTC	CASSQAGSSYEQYF
TRBV3-1/TRBV3-2	.	TRBD1	TRBJ2-2	TGTGCCAGCAGCCCCCTGAGGGGGCGCAACACCGGGGAGCTGTTTTTT	CASSPLRGRNTGELFF
TRBV28	.	.	TRBJ2-7	TGTGCCAGCCGTTGGGGTAGCGCCTACTACGAGCAGTACTTC	CASRWGSAYYEQYF
TRBV12-3/TRBV12-4	once	TRBD1	TRBJ1-5	TGTGCCAGCAGTGACAGGGATCAGCCCCAGCATTTT	CASSDRDQPQHF
TRBV3-1/TRBV3-2	.	TRBD1	TRBJ2-3	TGTGCCAGCAGCGGTCCGGGACAGGGGGCGCCCCGCGCAGATACGCAGTATTTT	CASSGPGQGAPRADTQYF
TRBV18	.	TRBD2	TRBJ2-1	TGTGCCAGCTCACCTCTAGCGGGAGCCTCCTACAATGAGCAGTTCTTC	CASSPLAGASYNEQFF
TRBV2	.	.	TRBJ2-7	TGTGCCAGCAGGCCCGACAACTACGAGCAGTACTTC	CASRPDNYEQYF
TRBV30	.	.	TRBJ1-1	TGTGCCTGTGAACAGGGATCGGGAGGGGCTTTCTTT	CACEQGSGGAFF
TRBV5-4	.	.	TRBJ2-7	TGTGCCAGCAGCGGGACCCAACAGGGTGACTACGAGCAGTACTTC	CASSGTQQGDYEQYF
TRBV11-2	.	.	TRBJ1-6	TGTGCCAGCAGCTTTAGCTCGGGGGATAATTCACCCCTCCACTTT	CASSFSSGDNSPLHF
TRBV5-1	few	.	TRBJ1-2	TGCGCCAGCACCTTCGCACAGGGTGTTGACTATGGCTACACCTTC	CASTFAQGVDYGYTF
TRBV20-1	.	TRBD1	TRBJ1-1	TGCAGTGCTACTGACAGGGGGCGCAACACTGAAGCTTTCTTT	CSATDRGRNTEAFF
TRBV19	.	TRBD2	TRBJ2-7	TGTGCCAGTAGTATTTCGCTAGCGGGGACCTACGAGCAGTACTTC	CASSISLAGTYEQYF
TRBV28	.	.	TRBJ2-5	TGTGCCAGCAACCGACAGGGAGGCGAGACCCAGTACTTC	CASNRQGGETQYF
TRBV13	.	.	TRBJ1-2	TGTGCCAGCACCTTACGGGGGAGCTATGGCTACACCTTC	CASTLRGSYGYTF
TRBV6-4	.	TRBD2	TRBJ2-3	TGTGCCAGCAGTGAGCAAATAGCGGGGCACACAGATACGCAGTATTTT	CASSEQIAGHTDTQYF
TRBV27	few	.	TRBJ2-2	TGTGCCAGACAGGGAAATGCCGGGGAGCTGTTTTTT	CARQGNAGELFF
TRBV5-6	.	TRBD1	TRBJ1-1	TGTGCCAGCAGAGACAGGGGGCTGTATTCTGAAGCTTTCTTT	CASRDRGLYSEAFF
TRBV3-1/TRBV3-2	.	TRBD1	TRBJ2-7	TGTGCCAGCAGCTGGAAGGGACAGGATAGCTCCTACGAGCAGTACTTC	CASSWKGQDSSYEQYF
TRBV5-1	.	TRBD2	TRBJ2-5	TGCGCCAGCAGCTTGTACGGGCGGGAGGAGACCCAGTACTTC	CASSLYGREETQYF
TRBV2	.	.	TRBJ1-4	TGTGCCAGCAGTGACGACAGGAGGAATGAAAAACTGTTTTTT	CASSDDRRNEKLFF
TRBV5-1	.	TRBD2	TRBJ2-1	TGCGCCAGCAGCGCGGGACTAGCGGCCGCCTACAATGAGCAGTTCTTC	CASSAGLAAAYNEQFF
TRBV7-7	.	.	TRBJ2-3	TGTGCTAGCAGCTTAGGCGGCAGCCGCACAGATACGCAGTATTTT	CASSLGGSRTDTQYF
TRBV12-3/TRBV12-4	.	.	TRBJ1-1	TGTGCCAGCAGTTTAGGCCAGGGCACTGAAGCTTTCTTT	CASSLGQGTEAFF
TRBV3-1/TRBV3-2	.	.	TRBJ1-1	TGTGCCAGCAGCCCAACAGGGATGGCTGAAGCTTTCTTT	CASSPTGMAEAFF
TRBV10-3	.	.	TRBJ2-7	TGTGCCATCAGGGGGGGGCGGGCCGAGCAGTACTTC	CAIRGGRAEQYF
TRBV27	.	.	TRBJ1-4	TGTGCCAGCAGTTTTAACGGACACAATGAAAAACTGTTTTTT	CASSFNGHNEKLFF
TRBV7-2	.	TRBD2	TRBJ2-3	TGTGCCAGCAGCTTAGAGGGAACTAGCGGGAGTGATACGCAGTATTTT	CASSLEGTSGSDTQYF